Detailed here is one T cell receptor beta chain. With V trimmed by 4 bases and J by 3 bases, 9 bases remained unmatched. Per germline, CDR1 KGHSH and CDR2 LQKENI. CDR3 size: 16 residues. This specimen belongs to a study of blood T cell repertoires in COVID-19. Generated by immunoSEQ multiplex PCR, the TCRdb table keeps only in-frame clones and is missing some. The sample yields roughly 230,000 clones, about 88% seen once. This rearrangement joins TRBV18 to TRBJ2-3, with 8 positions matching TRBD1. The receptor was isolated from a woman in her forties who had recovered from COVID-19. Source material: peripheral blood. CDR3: CASSQAPRGRTDTQYF. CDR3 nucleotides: TGTGCCAGCTCACAAGCCCCCAGGGGGCGAACAGATACGCAGTATTTT.